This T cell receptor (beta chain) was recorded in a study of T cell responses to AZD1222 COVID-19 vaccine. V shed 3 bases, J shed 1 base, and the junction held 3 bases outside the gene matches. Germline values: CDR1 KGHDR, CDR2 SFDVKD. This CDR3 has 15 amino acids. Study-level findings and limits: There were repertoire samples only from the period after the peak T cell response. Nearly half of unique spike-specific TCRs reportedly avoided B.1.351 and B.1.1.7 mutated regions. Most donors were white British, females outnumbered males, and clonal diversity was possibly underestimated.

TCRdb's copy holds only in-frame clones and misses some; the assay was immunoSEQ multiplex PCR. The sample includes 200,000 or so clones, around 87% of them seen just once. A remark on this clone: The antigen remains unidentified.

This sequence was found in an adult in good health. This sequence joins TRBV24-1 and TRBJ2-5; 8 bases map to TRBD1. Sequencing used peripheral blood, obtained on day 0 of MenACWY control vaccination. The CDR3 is CATSDPGQGQETQYF. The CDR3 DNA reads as TGTGCCACCAGTGATCCAGGACAGGGCCAAGAGACCCAGTACTTC.